The rows below give T cell receptor beta chains drawn from one sample of a study of blood T cell repertoires in COVID-19. Repertoires were generated with immunoSEQ multiplex PCR, while TCRdb's copy carries only in-frame clones and drops some. The table has tens of thousands of clones, under 95% seen once; the top ten hold 8.5%. Sequenced sample: peripheral blood. These receptors were obtained from a human donor in a cohort sampled during active COVID-19. CDR3s include the opening cysteine and the closing phenylalanine or tryptophan. Each record gives: D gene, V gene, J gene, clone size, CDR3 DNA, CDR3 protein. The D gene is left open where the match is weak. Clone size appears in some rows only: once, few, many, or a class for an expanded clone.

>TRBD2|TRBV18|TRBJ2-7|.
TGTGCCAGCTCACCAGCTGGACTAGCGGGGATGGGGGAGCAGTACTTC
CASSPAGLAGMGEQYF
>.|TRBV7-8|TRBJ2-7|.
TGTGCCAGCAGCACGAACACCGCAGACTACGAGCAGTACTTC
CASSTNTADYEQYF
>TRBD1|TRBV11-2|TRBJ1-3|.
TGTGCCAGCAGCTTCCAACCCGACAGGGTAGGGCTTGGAAACACCATATATTTT
CASSFQPDRVGLGNTIYF
>TRBD1|TRBV24-1|TRBJ1-2|.
TGTGCCACCAGTGCCTCTGAGGGGACAGGGTACTATGGCTACACCTTC
CATSASEGTGYYGYTF
>TRBD1|TRBV28|TRBJ1-5|once
TGTGCCAGCAGTACCAACGGGGACAGGGTTCGCAATCAGCCCCAGCATTTT
CASSTNGDRVRNQPQHF
>TRBD1|TRBV7-3|TRBJ1-2|.
TGTGCCAGCAGCACTGACAGGGGGGCTGGCTACACCTTC
CASSTDRGAGYTF
>.|TRBV24-1|TRBJ2-7|.
TGTGCCACCAGTCCGACAGGTAGGTCCTACGAGCAGTACTTC
CATSPTGRSYEQYF
>.|TRBV11-2|TRBJ1-3|once
TGTGCCAGCAGCTTAGTGAGAGGAGGGGCTGGAAACACCATATATTTT
CASSLVRGGAGNTIYF
>.|TRBV6-6|TRBJ1-6|.
TGTGCCAGCAGTTTCCCGACAGACGCTAATTCACCCCTCCACTTT
CASSFPTDANSPLHF
>.|TRBV2|TRBJ2-7|.
TGTGCCAGTACAATCGCGGGTCCGGGTCACCTCTCCTACGAGCAGTACTTC
CASTIAGPGHLSYEQYF
>TRBD1|TRBV2|TRBJ1-6|.
TGTGCCAGCAGTGAAGACAGGGGCGGATTAAATTCACCCCTCCACTTT
CASSEDRGGLNSPLHF
>TRBD1|TRBV5-6|TRBJ2-6|.
TGTGCCAGCAGCGCGGCGGTAGGGACAGGGAGCTCTGGGGCCAACGTCCTGACTTTC
CASSAAVGTGSSGANVLTF
>.|TRBV9|TRBJ1-2|.
TGTGCCAGCAGCGTCCTGGGGGGAAATGGCTACACCTTC
CASSVLGGNGYTF
>.|TRBV3-1/TRBV3-2|TRBJ1-2|.
TGTGCCAGCAGCCAAGCCCCCAGGGACTATGGCTACACCTTC
CASSQAPRDYGYTF
>.|TRBV28|TRBJ1-4|.
TGTGCCAGCAGTGGACCCCCCGGGACAAAGGAACTGTTTTTT
CASSGPPGTKELFF
>TRBD1|TRBV27|TRBJ2-7|.
TGTGCCAGCAGTTTAGTCTACAGGGGGGCTTACGAGCAGTACTTC
CASSLVYRGAYEQYF
>TRBD1|TRBV6-5|TRBJ1-3|.
TGTGCCACCCCGGGACAGGGGGCGGCCGGAAACACCATATATTTT
CATPGQGAAGNTIYF
>.|TRBV10-3|TRBJ1-4|.
TGTGCCATCAGTGCGGGACTGCTCGGGGGAAATGAAAAACTGTTTTTT
CAISAGLLGGNEKLFF
>.|TRBV5-8|TRBJ1-4|.
TGTGCCAGCAGCTTAAGTTGGGGCGAAAAACTGTTTTTT
CASSLSWGEKLFF
>.|TRBV11-2|TRBJ1-2|few
TGTGCCAGCAGCTTGTCCCCGCGGAGCCAAGGGGGATATGGCTACACCTTC
CASSLSPRSQGGYGYTF
>.|TRBV6-5|TRBJ2-7|.
TGTGCCAGCACCCAGACAGGCAGCTCCTACGAGCAGTACTTC
CASTQTGSSYEQYF
>.|TRBV10-3|TRBJ1-1|.
TGTGCCATCAGTGACGGGAGGGCTGAAGCTTTCTTT
CAISDGRAEAFF
>.|TRBV6-5|TRBJ1-1|.
TGTGCCAGCAGCTTGGCGGGGGAAAGCACTGAAGCTTTCTTT
CASSLAGESTEAFF
>.|TRBV5-4|TRBJ2-7|.
TGTGCCAGCAGCTTTAGCTACGAGCAGTACTTC
CASSFSYEQYF
>TRBD1|TRBV5-6|TRBJ1-1|.
TGTGCCAGCAGCGTGGGACAGGGACATGAAGCTTTCTTT
CASSVGQGHEAFF
>.|TRBV4-1|TRBJ2-7|.
TGCGCCAGCAGCTCCGGGCTAGCGAGAGAGCAGTACTTC
CASSSGLAREQYF
>TRBD1|TRBV7-3|TRBJ1-4|.
TGTGCCAGCAGCTCGCGACTCCAGGGACAGGGAGCTGGGTTGGTTGAAAAACTGTTTTTT
CASSSRLQGQGAGLVEKLFF
>TRBD1|TRBV28|TRBJ1-4|.
TGTGCCAGCAGGGGGGGACAGGGGGCAGGGGAAAAACTGTTTTTT
CASRGGQGAGEKLFF
>.|TRBV11-2|TRBJ1-2|.
TGTGCCAGCAGCACGCCACAGTTGTATGGCTACACCTTC
CASSTPQLYGYTF
>.|TRBV27|TRBJ1-6|few
TGTGCCAGCAGTTTAAGGGGTACATATAATTCACCCCTCCACTTT
CASSLRGTYNSPLHF
>.|TRBV5-1|TRBJ1-1|.
TGCGCCAGCAGCGGACAGATTAGGAACACTGAAGCTTTCTTT
CASSGQIRNTEAFF
>TRBD1|TRBV9|TRBJ1-3|.
TGTGCCAGCAGCGAGAGCGGACAGGGGCGCTCTGGAAACACCATATATTTT
CASSESGQGRSGNTIYF
>TRBD2|TRBV7-9|TRBJ2-5|.
TGTGCCAGCAGCCGAAAAGGACTAGCGGGGGCCCAAGAGACCCAGTACTTC
CASSRKGLAGAQETQYF
>TRBD2|TRBV9|TRBJ2-7|.
TGTGCCAGCAGCGTAGGAACCGGCGGGGGATCCTACGAGCAGTACTTC
CASSVGTGGGSYEQYF
>.|TRBV7-6|TRBJ1-1|.
TGTGCCAGCAGCTTAGCGCAGGGGACGAACACTGAAGCTTTCTTT
CASSLAQGTNTEAFF
>.|TRBV6-6|TRBJ1-6|.
TGTGCCAGCAGGGGGCAGGGGAATAATTCACCCCTCCACTTT
CASRGQGNNSPLHF
>.|TRBV7-2|TRBJ1-5|.
TGTGCCAGCAGCCTCTATACAGTAGACAGCTCGGGCAATCAGCCCCAGCATTTT
CASSLYTVDSSGNQPQHF
>TRBD1|TRBV7-7|TRBJ2-7|.
TGTGCCAGCAGCTTAGGACAGGGGGGGACCTACGAGCAGTACTTC
CASSLGQGGTYEQYF
>TRBD1|TRBV23-1|TRBJ2-6|.
TGCGCCAGCAGTCAATCTAGGTCAACAGGGGACAACTCTGGGGCCAACGTCCTGACTTTC
CASSQSRSTGDNSGANVLTF
>.|TRBV5-4|TRBJ1-1|.
TGTGCCAGCAGCCGGGGGGGCGATATGAACACTGAAGCTTTCTTT
CASSRGGDMNTEAFF
>.|TRBV9|TRBJ1-5|.
TGTGCCAGCAGCGTGGGGGGTGGTCAGCCCCAGCATTTT
CASSVGGGQPQHF
>.|TRBV9|TRBJ1-2|.
TGTGCCAGCAGCGCCTCAGGGGCTTCCTATGGCTACACCTTC
CASSASGASYGYTF
>TRBD1|TRBV7-8|TRBJ2-7|.
TGTGCCAGCAGCGGGACAGTAACCTACGAGCAGTACTTC
CASSGTVTYEQYF
>TRBD1|TRBV3-1/TRBV3-2|TRBJ1-2|.
TGTGCCAGCAGCCCGGGACAGTCTTTTATTGGGTTTGACTATGGCTACACCTTC
CASSPGQSFIGFDYGYTF
>.|TRBV7-6|TRBJ2-5|once
TGTGCCAGCAGCTTGGGAGGGGGTATACAAGAGACCCAGTACTTC
CASSLGGGIQETQYF
>.|TRBV7-9|TRBJ2-6|.
TGTGCCAGCAGTCGGACGGGAAGCTCTGGGGCCAACGTCCTGACTTTC
CASSRTGSSGANVLTF
>.|TRBV21-1|TRBJ2-7|.
TGTGCCAGCAGCTTCGAACGGACACTTGAAGAGTACGAGCAGTACTTC
CASSFERTLEEYEQYF
>TRBD2|TRBV5-6|TRBJ2-1|.
TGTGCCAGCAGCTTAGGACTAGCGGTTAACGAAGGTGAGCAGTTCTTC
CASSLGLAVNEGEQFF
>TRBD1|TRBV9|TRBJ1-4|.
TGTGCCAGCAGCGCGGAGCTACAGGGGGCTGATGAAAAACTGTTTTTT
CASSAELQGADEKLFF
>TRBD1|TRBV5-1|TRBJ1-1|.
TGCGCCAGCAGGGAGGGGTCGATACAGGGGCCGCCGAACACTGAAGCTTTCTTT
CASREGSIQGPPNTEAFF
>.|TRBV6-5|TRBJ1-1|once
TGTGCCACCCGAAGGTCTAGGAACACTGAAGCTTTCTTT
CATRRSRNTEAFF
>.|TRBV5-1|TRBJ1-2|.
TGCGCCAGCAGCCTACAGGGCTCTAACTATGGCTACACCTTC
CASSLQGSNYGYTF
>.|TRBV30|TRBJ1-6|.
TGTGCCTGGAGTCTCGTCGCGACCTATAATTCACCCCTCCACTTT
CAWSLVATYNSPLHF